The 21 T cell receptor beta chains below were found in one sample sequenced in a study of beta chain features in type 1 diabetes. As every portion of the isolated RNA was reverse transcribed, the sequencing read expressed TCRB transcripts. This table comes from immunoSEQ multiplex PCR, and its TCRdb copy is limited to in-frame clones, with some not included. The table lists about 660,000 clones, around 15% of them singletons. Study findings and constraints: All four CD4+ subsets of Type 1 diabetes patients contained TCRB CDR3s that were moderately but significantly shorter.

Their cognate antigens are unknown. Sequenced input: naive CD4+ T cells from blood. The receptors here all came from a man in his late teens or twenties with type 1 diabetes.

This clone showed up just a few times. V gene TRBV6-5 combines with J gene TRBJ2-3; 7 bases map to TRBD2. The CDR3 sequence is 15 residues long. Germline CDR1 and CDR2: MNHEY and SVGAGI. V trimming: 7 bases; J trimming: 4 bases; junction bases outside the gene matches: 11. CDR3 sequence: CASTSLAPRADTQYF. The CDR3 DNA sequence: TGTGCCAGCACCTCACTAGCGCCACGCGCAGATACGCAGTATTTT.

This chain uses TRBV19 with TRBJ1-1, with D unclear. Germline CDR1 LNHDA, CDR2 SQIVND (reference sequence). Trimming shortened V by 5 bases and J by 5 bases, and 12 bases separated the two germline ends. This CDR3 comprises 13 residues. The CDR3 DNA sequence: TGTGCCAGTAGTGGCCGCGGGGTGACTGAAGCTTTCTTT. Translation gives CASSGRGVTEAFF.

V usage is TRBV7-2 and J usage is TRBJ1-4; D is possibly TRBD1 (6 bases). The length of the CDR3 is 13 residues. V was pared by 3 bases and J by 8 bases, with 10 bases between. Germline V CDR1 and CDR2: SGHTA, FQGNSA. The CDR3 loop is CASSLADSEKLFF. CDR3 sequence (DNA): TGTGCCAGCAGCTTGGCGGACAGCGAAAAACTGTTTTTT.

This clone was counted between two and nine times. V gene TRBV5-1 combines with J gene TRBJ2-7, with D unclear. The CDR3 sequence is 12 residues long. V lost 2 bases and J 4 bases, leaving 7 bases between the germline ends. From germline, CDR1 is SGHRS and CDR2 YFSETQ. CDR3 coding DNA: TGCGCCAGCAGCTTACCCGGATACGAGCAGTACTTC. Protein sequence: CASSLPGYEQYF.

The genes are TRBV6-5 and TRBJ2-5, with D unclear. Germline CDR1 is MNHEY and CDR2 is SVGAGI. V lost 0 bases and J 3 bases, leaving 8 bases between the germline ends. The CDR3 has 14 amino acids. The CDR3 loop is CASSYSTRKETQYF. CDR3 bases: TGTGCCAGCAGTTACTCGACCCGGAAAGAGACCCAGTACTTC.

The rearrangement uses TRBV6-1 and TRBJ1-2, with 7 positions matching TRBD1. In germline, CDR1 is MNHNS, CDR2 SASEGT. Losses at the gene ends were 6 bases for V and 4 bases for J; bases not matched to a gene: 5. The CDR3 contains 13 residues. Written as DNA, the CDR3 is TGTGCCAGCAGCCGGGACAGTTCCTATGGCTACACCTTC. Translation gives CASSRDSSYGYTF.

The chain links TRBV9 to TRBJ1-4, with D perhaps matching TRBD1 (6 bases). The length of the CDR3 is 15 residues. The V gene's germline CDR1 is SGDLS and CDR2 YYNGEE. The ends were cut back, 4 bases at V and 11 bases at J, with 21 bases in the middle. The DNA for the CDR3 is TGTGCCAGCAGCTCCCGGGACACGCCCCAGGGGAAACTGTTTTTT. It is translated as CASSSRDTPQGKLFF. Using reference TRBV9 and TRBJ1-4 for the parts outside the CDR3, the full variable domain is DSGVTQTPKHLITATGQRVTLRCSPRSGDLSVYWYQQSLDQGLQFLIQYYNGEERAKGNILERFSAQQFPDLHSELNLSSLELGDSALYFCASSSRDTPQGKLFFGSGTQLSVL.

This clone was detected a few times. The gene calls are TRBV7-2 and TRBJ1-5, with 7 bases aligning to TRBD1. Germline V gene lookup returns CDR1 SGHTA and CDR2 FQGNSA. This CDR3 spans 14 amino acids. Trimming took 4 bases from V and 4 from J; bases not matched to a gene: 4. CDR3 nucleotide sequence: TGTGCCAGCAGCTCGGGACAGCAAAATCAGCCCCAGCATTTT. Translating it yields CASSSGQQNQPQHF.

The table lists this clone with a few counts. This chain joins TRBV2 and TRBJ2-1; 10 nucleotides match TRBD2. Germline lookup yields CDR1 SNHLY and CDR2 FYNNEI. This CDR3 is built from 15 residues. V trimming: 4 bases; J trimming: 9 bases; junction bases outside the gene matches: 9. The CDR3 here is CASSGASGRAAEQFF. CDR3 nucleotide sequence: TGTGCCAGCAGTGGGGCCAGCGGGAGGGCCGCTGAGCAGTTCTTC.

The chain links TRBV5-1 to TRBJ2-1; no clear D gene. The CDR3 has 12 amino acids. V shed 0 bases and J shed 9 bases, with 7 bases lying between them. Germline CDR1 SGHRS, CDR2 YFSETQ. The CDR3 protein is CASSLDTGEQFF. The CDR3 DNA sequence: TGCGCCAGCAGCTTGGATACGGGTGAGCAGTTCTTC.

This chain connects TRBV7-2 to TRBJ2-7, with 9 positions matching TRBD1. This CDR3 region has 15 residues. Germline V lookup: CDR1 SGHTA, CDR2 FQGNSA. J lost 2 bases, V lost 3 bases, and 5 bases had no gene match. The CDR3 DNA sequence: TGTGCCAGCAGCTTGGGACAGGGTCAAACCTACGAGCAGTACTTC. This gives the protein CASSLGQGQTYEQYF.

There are a few counts of this clone. The chain is built from TRBV29-1 and TRBJ2-3; D gene unclear. Trimming took 7 bases from V and 1 from J, leaving 12 bases between them. The CDR3 is 13 residues long. From germline, CDR1 is SQVTM and CDR2 ANQGSEA. The CDR3 nucleotides read TGCAGCGCCGCTAGACCGGGCACAGATACGCAGTATTTT. This codes for CSAARPGTDTQYF.

CDR3 sequence reads: CSENGRDTQYF. The CDR3 DNA follows: TGCAGTGAAAACGGGAGAGATACGCAGTATTTT. The chain links TRBV20-1 to TRBJ2-3, with D tentatively TRBD2 (6 bases). Trimming took 7 bases from V and 5 from J, leaving 10 bases between them. The CDR3 is made up of 11 amino acids. CDR1 and CDR2 from the germline V gene are DFQATT and SNEGSKA (reference sequence).

V is TRBV4-3 and J is TRBJ1-6, with 8 bases aligning to TRBD1. The CDR3 is 15 amino acids. In germline, CDR1 is LGHNA, CDR2 YSLEER. V was clipped by 0 bases and J by 10 bases; unmatched bases: 5. In nucleotides, the CDR3 is TGCGCCAGCAGCCAAGATGCGGACAGGGACTCACCCCTCCACTTT. It yields the protein CASSQDADRDSPLHF.

This chain links TRBV7-2 with TRBJ2-7, with D perhaps TRBD2 (5 bases). In germline, CDR1 is SGHTA, CDR2 FQGNSA. The CDR3 totals 13 residues. The V end lost 8 bases, the J end lost 0 bases, and 11 bases lay between the germline ends. CDR3 amino acids: CASGGPFSYEQYF. Here the CDR3 DNA reads TGTGCCAGCGGCGGGCCTTTCTCCTACGAGCAGTACTTC. The variable domain in full, completed from reference TRBV7-2 and TRBJ2-7, reads GAGVSQSPSNKVTEKGKDVELRCDPISGHTALYWYRQSLGQGLEFLIYFQGNSAPDKSGLPSDRFSAERTGGSVSTLTIQRTQQEDSAVYLCASGGPFSYEQYFGPGTRLTVT.

This rearrangement joins TRBV18 to TRBJ1-3; no clear D. Deletions cut 3 bases from V and 4 bases from J, with 10 bases between. Germline V CDR1 and CDR2: KGHSH, LQKENI. The CDR3 has 14 amino acids. The CDR3 is CASSPRELGNTIYF. The CDR3 region has the DNA TGTGCCAGCTCACCCCGGGAGTTGGGAAACACCATATATTTT.

This clone was seen a handful of times. The chain couples TRBV5-1 to TRBJ2-1; 13 nucleotides match TRBD2. V shed 4 bases and J 7 bases; nucleotides not matched to a gene: 8. The CDR3 runs to 16 residues. Germline-derived CDR1 and CDR2 are SGHRS and YFSETQ. CDR3 amino acids: CASSPRLAGGGNEQFF. Written as DNA, the CDR3 is TGCGCCAGCAGCCCCAGACTAGCGGGAGGCGGGAATGAGCAGTTCTTC.

The chain is built from TRBV5-1 and TRBJ2-1, with 15 bases fitting TRBD2. With V trimmed by 1 base and J by 1 base, 6 bases remained unmatched. Germline loops: CDR1 SGHRS, CDR2 YFSETQ. The CDR3 has 19 residues. The CDR3 sequence: CASSLSGTSGRPSYNEQFF. The CDR3 DNA is TGCGCCAGCAGCTTGTCCGGGACTAGCGGGAGGCCATCCTACAATGAGCAGTTCTTC.

This clone was seen only a few times. The V and J genes are TRBV11-2 and TRBJ1-4; no clear D gene. Germline V lookup: CDR1 SGHAT, CDR2 FQNNGV. CDR3 length: 16 amino acids. Trimming took off 0 bases at V and 2 bases at J, with 10 bases between the two ends. Written as DNA, the CDR3 is TGTGCCAGCAGCTTAGACGGTGGGCACACTAATGAAAAACTGTTTTTT. Residues: CASSLDGGHTNEKLFF.

This clone turned up a few times. This chain links TRBV7-9 with TRBJ2-5, with TRBD1 as a possible D gene (5 bases). CDR1 SEHNR and CDR2 FQNEAQ come from the germline V gene (reference sequence). This CDR3 has 15 residues. The V end was cut by 2 bases, the J end by 5 bases, with 15 bases between. The chain's CDR3 is CASSLIKGVLETQYF. In DNA form, the CDR3 reads TGTGCCAGCAGCTTAATTAAAGGGGTTTTGGAGACCCAGTACTTC.

This clone was counted only a few times. J is TRBJ2-1 and V is TRBV6-6; D gene uncertain. The germline V and J ends were trimmed by 2 bases and 7 bases, with 12 bases remaining between them. The CDR3 runs to 14 residues. The germline V gene has CDR1 MNHNY and CDR2 SVGAGI (reference sequence). This chain's CDR3 is CASSYTPAWNEQFF. As DNA, the CDR3 is TGTGCCAGCAGTTACACTCCCGCGTGGAATGAGCAGTTCTTC.